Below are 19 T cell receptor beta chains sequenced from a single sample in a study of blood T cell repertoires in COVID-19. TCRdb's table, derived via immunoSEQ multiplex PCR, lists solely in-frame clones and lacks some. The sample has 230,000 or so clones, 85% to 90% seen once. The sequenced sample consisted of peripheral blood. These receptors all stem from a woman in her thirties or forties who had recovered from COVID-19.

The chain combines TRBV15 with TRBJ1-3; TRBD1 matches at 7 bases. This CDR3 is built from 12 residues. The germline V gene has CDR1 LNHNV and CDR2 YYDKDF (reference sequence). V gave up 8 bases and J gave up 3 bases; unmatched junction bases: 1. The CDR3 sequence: CATQGVGNTIYF. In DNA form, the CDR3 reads TGTGCCACCCAGGGGGTTGGAAACACCATATATTTT.

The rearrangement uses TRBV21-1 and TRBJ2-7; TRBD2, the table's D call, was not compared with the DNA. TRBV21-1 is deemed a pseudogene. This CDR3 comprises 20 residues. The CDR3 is CASTGHDFFNGGRAPYEQYV. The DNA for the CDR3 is TGTGCCAGCACCGGCCATGATTTTTTTAATGGCGGGAGGGCCCCCTACGAGCAGTACGTC.

CDR3 coding DNA: TGTGCCATCAGTGGCCGGGACAGAGGCCCTGAAGCTTTCTTT. Encoded protein: CAISGRDRGPEAFF. V and J are TRBV10-3 and TRBJ1-1; the match to TRBD1 covers 7 bases. CDR3 size: 14 residues. Germline trimming cut 4 bases from V and 6 bases from J; bases unmatched to any gene: 8. Germline V gene data show CDR1 as ENHRY and CDR2 as SYGVKD.

CDR3 amino acids: CASSEVINYEQYF. The DNA of the CDR3 is TGTGCCAGCAGTGAAGTTATTAACTACGAGCAGTACTTC. The chain carries TRBV6-1 and TRBJ2-7; D is ambiguous. The germline V gene encodes CDR1 MNHNS and CDR2 SASEGT. With 1 base removed from V and 3 bases from J, the gap between germline ends came to 7 bases. CDR3 length: 13 residues.

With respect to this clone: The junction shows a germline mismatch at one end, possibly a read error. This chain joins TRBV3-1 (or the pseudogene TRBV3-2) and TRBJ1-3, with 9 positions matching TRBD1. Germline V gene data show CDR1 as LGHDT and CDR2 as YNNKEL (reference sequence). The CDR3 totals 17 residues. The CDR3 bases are TGTGCCAGCACCCAAAGGGGGGACAGGGTCTCTGGAAACACCATATATTTT. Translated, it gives CASTQRGDRVSGNTIYF.

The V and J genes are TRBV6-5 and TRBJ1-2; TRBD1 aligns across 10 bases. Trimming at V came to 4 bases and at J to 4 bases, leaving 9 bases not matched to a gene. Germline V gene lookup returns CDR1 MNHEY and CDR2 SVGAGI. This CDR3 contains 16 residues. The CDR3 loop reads CASSSRQGALVYGYTF. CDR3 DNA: TGTGCCAGCAGTTCAAGACAGGGGGCGCTCGTCTATGGCTACACCTTC.

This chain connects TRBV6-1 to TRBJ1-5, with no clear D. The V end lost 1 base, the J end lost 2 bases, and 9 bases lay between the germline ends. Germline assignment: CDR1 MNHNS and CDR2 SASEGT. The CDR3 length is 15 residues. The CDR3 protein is CASSEVRIGNQPQHF. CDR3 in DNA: TGTGCCAGCAGTGAAGTCAGGATCGGCAATCAGCCCCAGCATTTT.

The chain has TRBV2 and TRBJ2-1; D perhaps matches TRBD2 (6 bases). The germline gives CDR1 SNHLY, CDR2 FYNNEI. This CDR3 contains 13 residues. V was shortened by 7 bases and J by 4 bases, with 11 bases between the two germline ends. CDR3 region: CASIGLAYNEQFF. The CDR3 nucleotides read TGTGCCAGCATTGGGCTAGCGTACAATGAGCAGTTCTTC.

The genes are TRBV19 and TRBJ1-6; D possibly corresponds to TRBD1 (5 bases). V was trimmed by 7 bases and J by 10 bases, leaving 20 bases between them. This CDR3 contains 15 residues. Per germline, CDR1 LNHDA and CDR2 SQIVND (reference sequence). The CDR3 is CASTRFHRLESPLHF. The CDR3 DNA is TGTGCCAGTACCCGATTCCACAGGCTGGAGTCACCCCTCCACTTT. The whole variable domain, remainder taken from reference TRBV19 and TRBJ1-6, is DGGITQSPKYLFRKEGQNVTLSCEQNLNHDAMYWYRQDPGQGLRLIYYSQIVNDFQKGDIAEGYSVSREKKESFPLTVTSAQKNPTAFYLCASTRFHRLESPLHFGNGTRLTVT.

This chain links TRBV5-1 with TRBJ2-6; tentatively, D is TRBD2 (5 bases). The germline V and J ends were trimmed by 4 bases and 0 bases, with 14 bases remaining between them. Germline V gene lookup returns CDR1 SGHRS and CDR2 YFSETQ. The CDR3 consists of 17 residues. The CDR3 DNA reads TGCGCCAGCAGCCTTTCGGGGTCCAGCTCTGGGGCCAACGTCCTGACTTTC. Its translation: CASSLSGSSSGANVLTF.

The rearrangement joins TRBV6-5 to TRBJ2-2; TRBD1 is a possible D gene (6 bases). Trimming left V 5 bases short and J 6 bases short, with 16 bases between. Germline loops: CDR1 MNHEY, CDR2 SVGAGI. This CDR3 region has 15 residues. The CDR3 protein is CASSTRQARAGELFF. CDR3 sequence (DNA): TGTGCCAGCAGTACCAGACAGGCCCGTGCCGGGGAGCTGTTTTTT.

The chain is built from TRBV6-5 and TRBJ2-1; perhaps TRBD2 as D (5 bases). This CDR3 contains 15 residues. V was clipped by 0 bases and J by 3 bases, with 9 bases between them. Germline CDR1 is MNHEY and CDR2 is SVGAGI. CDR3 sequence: CASSYSRTDYNEQFF. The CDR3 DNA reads TGTGCCAGCAGTTACTCCCGGACTGACTACAATGAGCAGTTCTTC.

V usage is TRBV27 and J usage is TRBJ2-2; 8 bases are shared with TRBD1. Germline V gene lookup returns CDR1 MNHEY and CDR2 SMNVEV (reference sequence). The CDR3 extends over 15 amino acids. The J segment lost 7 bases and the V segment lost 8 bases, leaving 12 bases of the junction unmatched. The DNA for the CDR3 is TGTGCCAGCGGAAGAATAGACAGGGGTGGCGGGGAGCTGTTTTTT. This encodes CASGRIDRGGGELFF.

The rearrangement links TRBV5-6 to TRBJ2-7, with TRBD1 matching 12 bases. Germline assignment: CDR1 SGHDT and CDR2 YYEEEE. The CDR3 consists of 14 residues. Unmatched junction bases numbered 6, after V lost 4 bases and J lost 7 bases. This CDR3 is CASSGGQGAGEQYF. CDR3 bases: TGTGCCAGCAGCGGGGGACAGGGGGCGGGAGAGCAGTACTTC.

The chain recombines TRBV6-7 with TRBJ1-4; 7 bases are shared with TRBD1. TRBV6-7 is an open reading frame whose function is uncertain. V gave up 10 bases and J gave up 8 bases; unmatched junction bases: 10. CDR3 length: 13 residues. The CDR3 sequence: CANSLGTVEKLFF. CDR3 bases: TGTGCCAACAGCCTCGGGACAGTGGAAAAACTGTTTTTT.

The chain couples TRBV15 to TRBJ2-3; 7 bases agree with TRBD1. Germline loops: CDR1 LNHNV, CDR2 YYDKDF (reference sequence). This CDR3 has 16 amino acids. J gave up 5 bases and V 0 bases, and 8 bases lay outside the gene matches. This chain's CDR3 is CATSRDEGGWRDTQYF. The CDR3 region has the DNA TGTGCCACCAGCAGAGATGAAGGGGGCTGGAGAGATACGCAGTATTTT.

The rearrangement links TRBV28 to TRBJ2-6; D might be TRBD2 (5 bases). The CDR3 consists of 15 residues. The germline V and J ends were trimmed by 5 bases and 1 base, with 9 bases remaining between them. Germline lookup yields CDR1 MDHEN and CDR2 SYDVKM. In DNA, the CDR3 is TGTGCCAGCAGTGGCGAGGGATCTGGGGCCAACGTCCTGACTTTC. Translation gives CASSGEGSGANVLTF.

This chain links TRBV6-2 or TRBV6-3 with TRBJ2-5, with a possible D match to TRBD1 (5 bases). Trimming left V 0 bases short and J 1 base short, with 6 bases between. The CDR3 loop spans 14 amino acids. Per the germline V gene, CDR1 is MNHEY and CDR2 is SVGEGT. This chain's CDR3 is CASSYSDSQETQYF. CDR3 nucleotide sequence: TGTGCCAGCAGTTACTCCGACAGCCAAGAGACCCAGTACTTC.

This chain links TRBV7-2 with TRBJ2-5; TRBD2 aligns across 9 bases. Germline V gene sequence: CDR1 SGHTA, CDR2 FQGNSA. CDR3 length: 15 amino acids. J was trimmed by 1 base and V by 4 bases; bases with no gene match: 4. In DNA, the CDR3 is TGTGCCAGCAGCTCCTTAGCGGGAGCCCAAGAGACCCAGTACTTC. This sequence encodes CASSSLAGAQETQYF.